This T cell receptor beta chain appears in the sequencing data of a study of shared clonotypes between healthy human individuals. Findings of the study overall: Richness estimates generally favored naive over memory subsets.

Some clones are missing from TCRdb's copy, which holds only in-frame ones; the method was immunoSEQ multiplex PCR. The sample has 1.5 million to 2.5 million clones; just under 95% are singletons. Positive CCR7 selection of CD45RO-negative cells yielded the naive CD8 cells, and terminally differentiated effector memory CD45RA+ cells were excluded. Notes on this clone: Its target is not known.

Trimming removed 3 bases from V and 9 bases from J; junction bases left unmatched: 8. The CDR3 is made up of 14 amino acids. Per germline, CDR1 MNHEY and CDR2 SMNVEV (reference sequence). This rearrangement joins TRBV27 to TRBJ1-5; 7 positions match TRBD1. Sequencing was carried out using naive CD8+ T cells sorted from blood. This receptor was obtained from a man younger than 35 in good health. CDR3 in amino acids: CASSLGTAATPQHF. CDR3 nucleotides: TGTGCCAGCAGTTTGGGGACAGCCGCAACGCCCCAGCATTTT.